This T cell receptor (beta chain) was found in a study of T cells in narcolepsy. General study points: Autoreactive HCRT-specific and TRIB2-specific clonotypes were marked in same-patient CSF-versus-blood CD4+ comparisons.

A remark on this clone: The target antigen is unknown.

Generated by immunoSEQ multiplex PCR, the TCRdb table keeps only in-frame clones and is missing some. The sample includes 25,000 to 35,000 clones, 90% seen only once; the top ten take around 1.2%. V was clipped by 6 bases and J by 5 bases, with 8 bases between them. CDR1 is MNHNS, CDR2 SASEGT, per germline. The CDR3 spans 11 residues. The sequencing sample was made of CD45RA- memory CD4+ T cells from PBMCs. This rearrangement joins TRBV6-1 to TRBJ2-7, with D tentatively TRBD2 (5 bases). The receptor comes from a human donor with narcolepsy. DNA for the CDR3: TGTGCCAGCAGCGGGGTCGACGAGCAGTACTTC. Translated, it gives CASSGVDEQYF.